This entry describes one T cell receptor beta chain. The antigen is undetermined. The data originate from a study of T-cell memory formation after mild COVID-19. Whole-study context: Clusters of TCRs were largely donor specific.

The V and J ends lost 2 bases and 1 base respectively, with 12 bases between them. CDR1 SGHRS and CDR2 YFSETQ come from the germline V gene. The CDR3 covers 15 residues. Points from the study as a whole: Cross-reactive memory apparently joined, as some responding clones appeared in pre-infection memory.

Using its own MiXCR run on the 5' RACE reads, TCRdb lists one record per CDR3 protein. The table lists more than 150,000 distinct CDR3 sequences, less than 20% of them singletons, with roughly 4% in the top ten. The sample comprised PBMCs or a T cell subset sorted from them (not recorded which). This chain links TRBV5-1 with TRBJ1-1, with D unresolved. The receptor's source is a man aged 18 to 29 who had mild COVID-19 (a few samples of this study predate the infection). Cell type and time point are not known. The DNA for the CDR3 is TGCGCCAGCAGCTTTACCGGGTCCGCGAACACTGAAGCTTTCTTT. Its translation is CASSFTGSANTEAFF. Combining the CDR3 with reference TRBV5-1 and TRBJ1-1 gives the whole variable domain KAGVTQTPRYLIKTRGQQVTLSCSPISGHRSVSWYQQTPGQGLQFLFEYFSETQRNKGNFPGRFSGRQFSNSRSEMNVSTLELGDSALYLCASSFTGSANTEAFFGQGTRLTVV.